This T cell receptor beta chain derives from a study of blood T cell repertoires in COVID-19 (TCRdb year 2020). The study in broad terms: Samples covering the acute and convalescent phases of COVID-19 were provided by collaborators in the United States, Italy and Spain. The prospective study material was composed of cDNA or gDNA derived from T cells, B-cell-depleted T cells, or PBMCs. The repertoires were released in a freely available public database intended as a resource for research on the immune response to SARS-CoV-2. HLA class I and class II types, where available, came from metadata supplied by the sample provider rather than from assay-based typing. The sample metadata nearly always contained a de-identified subject ID, COVID-19 status, age in years and sex. Subjects who had been exposed to COVID-19, were actively infected with it, or had recovered from it provided the deeply sampled blood TCRbeta repertoires that made up the dataset. The samples were drawn from the first 160 participants of the ongoing ImmuneRACE study and from 950 to 1,500 subjects provided by 6 global collaborators.

Participants in the prospective study were enrolled through a virtual design, were aged about 18 to 100 years, and lived in roughly 24 United States geographic areas. To assign participants to cohorts, the prospective study relied on clinical history that participants themselves reported in a screening survey and a study questionnaire. In the prospective study, whole blood, serum and a nasopharyngeal or oropharyngeal swab were collected from each participant by mobile phlebotomists. Additional blood draws and questionnaires over a 2-month period could optionally be provided by prospective study participants. Prospective study blood samples were shipped either frozen or at room temperature before DNA extraction. The immunoSEQ Assay, a bias-controlled multiplex PCR, was used to amplify TCRbeta CDR3 regions from genomic DNA. The authors processed their data as follows. Nucleated cell counts per sample were estimated from amplification of reference gene primers within the assay. To quantify the absolute abundance of each unique TCRbeta CDR3 rearrangement, sequence reads were collapsed and filtered. For each sample, productive Simpson clonality was calculated as the square root of Simpson's diversity index over productive rearrangements. The table was pulled from immuneACCESS by TCRdb, which kept in-frame rearrangements only. Such tables lose some clones; where checked, under half of the loss comes from unresolved V genes, and the rest has no known cause. V, J and clone size derive from that table, while D and trimming were established from the DNA sequence. A total of about 360,000 clones appear in this sample, nearly 90% of them only once. Jointly, the top ten make up approximately 2.1% of the sample.

There are 12 amino acids in the CDR3, from cysteine to phenylalanine inclusive. Only the CDR3 portion is preserved as DNA: 36 bases, with reading frame beginning at the first base. Based on the germline V gene (reference sequence), the CDR1 and CDR2 sequences are LGHDT and YNNKEL. Trimming removed 6 bases from V and 6 bases from J; the gene matches leave 4 bases unexplained. As concerns this clone: The specificity of this receptor is unknown. No base quality information exists; no much larger clone differs at one position.

Overall study outcomes, separate from this receptor: The quantity of clinical and demographic metadata differed by source and by participant and was supplied without curation.

Specimen: PBMCs or T cells enriched from blood (not recorded which). The TCR originated in a woman in her thirties or forties with acute COVID-19. The V and J genes are TRBV3-1 (or the pseudogene TRBV3-2) and TRBJ2-7; 8 of the junction bases match TRBD1. CDR3 reads: CASRQGVGEQYF. In nucleotides, the sequence is TGTGCCAGCAGACAGGGGGTGGGCGAGCAGTACTTC.